These T cell receptor beta chains were read from a single sample in a study of shared clonotypes between healthy human individuals. TCRdb keeps only in-frame clones here, not all; method: immunoSEQ multiplex PCR. Of about 2.2 million clones in the sample, about 92% were seen once. Material for sequencing was naive CD8+ T cells from PBMCs. Receptor source: a man aged 18 to 30 in good health. Some clones in this sample may be carry-over from other donors' samples. The CDR3 runs from the conserved cysteine through the conserved F or W. A D gene is named only where the DNA matches it firmly. The size field is filled for only some rows; it gives once, few, many or a size class.

>.|TRBV27|TRBJ1-1|.
TGTGCCAGCAGTAGACGGCAGATGAACACTGAAGCTTTCTTT
CASSRRQMNTEAFF
>once|TRBV7-9|TRBJ1-2|.
TGTGCCAGCAGCTTGGGCACAACACAAGCTAACTATGGCTACACCTTC
CASSLGTTQANYGYTF
>.|TRBV7-9|TRBJ2-1|.
TGTGCCAGCAGCTTCGGGCCCTTGGGCTATGAGCAGTTCTTC
CASSFGPLGYEQFF
>.|TRBV10-3|TRBJ1-2|.
TGTGCCATCAGTGAGTCGACTCGGGGGGCAGGCAACTATGGCTACACCTTC
CAISESTRGAGNYGYTF
>once|TRBV28|TRBJ1-6|.
TGTGCCAGCAGCGGAACAGGGTCGCCACCCCTCCACTTT
CASSGTGSPPLHF
>.|TRBV9|TRBJ1-1|.
TGTGCCAGCAGCGTAGGGGGCAGCTTGAACACTGAAGCTTTCTTT
CASSVGGSLNTEAFF
>.|TRBV19|TRBJ2-5|.
TGTGCCAGTAGTATCGACAGGAATAGTGGCCAAGAGACCCAGTACTTC
CASSIDRNSGQETQYF
>.|TRBV19|TRBJ2-1|TRBD2
TGTGCCAGTAGCACGACTAGCGGGAATTTCTACAATGAGCAGTTCTTC
CASSTTSGNFYNEQFF
>.|TRBV7-9|TRBJ2-7|TRBD2
TGTGCCAGCAGCTTAGATCCTCGTACTAGCGGGGCCCGAACCTACGAGCAGTACTTC
CASSLDPRTSGARTYEQYF
>.|TRBV7-9|TRBJ1-5|TRBD1
TGTGCCAGCAGCCCTACCGGGACAGGGTGGCTCAATCAGCCCCAGCATTTT
CASSPTGTGWLNQPQHF
>.|TRBV6-5|TRBJ2-5|.
TGTGCCAGCAGTTACTCGAGGAGAGAGACCCAGTACTTC
CASSYSRRETQYF
>.|TRBV13|TRBJ2-1|.
TGTGCCAGCAGCCCCCCGACCCACAATGAGCAGTTCTTC
CASSPPTHNEQFF
>.|TRBV6-1|TRBJ2-1|.
TGTGCCAGCACGGGTGGGGGGTTCAATGAGCAGTTCTTC
CASTGGGFNEQFF
>.|TRBV7-2|TRBJ1-5|.
TGTGCCAGCAGCTTAGGAGCCCGTTCAAATCAGCCCCAGCATTTT
CASSLGARSNQPQHF
>.|TRBV28|TRBJ2-3|.
TGTGCCAGCAGTTCCCTTAAGTTCCTCTCTGGGAAAGATACGCAGTATTTT
CASSSLKFLSGKDTQYF
>.|TRBV4-2|TRBJ1-5|.
TGTGCCAGCAGCCAAGCGGGGGGACGGGTGAGCAATCAGCCCCAGCATTTT
CASSQAGGRVSNQPQHF
>.|TRBV7-3|TRBJ2-1|TRBD2
TGTGCCAGCAGCTTAGGGACTAGCGGATACAATGAGCAGTTCTTC
CASSLGTSGYNEQFF
>.|TRBV7-9|TRBJ1-1|.
TGTGCCAGCAGCTTAGGCGACGTGGCGATAAACACTGAAGCTTTCTTT
CASSLGDVAINTEAFF
>.|TRBV5-5|TRBJ2-7|.
TGTGCCAGCAGCCAGGGCGGGACCTACGAGCAGTACTTC
CASSQGGTYEQYF
>.|TRBV5-5|TRBJ2-1|TRBD1
TGTGCCAGCAGCCGAGACAGGGTCAATGAGCAGTTCTTC
CASSRDRVNEQFF
>.|TRBV28|TRBJ2-2|TRBD2
TGTGCCAGCAGTTTATTGGGACTAGCGGAGAACACCGGGGAGCTGTTTTTT
CASSLLGLAENTGELFF
>.|TRBV5-4|TRBJ2-1|.
TGTGCCAGCAGCTCCCTTCCGGGTGAGCAGTTCTTC
CASSSLPGEQFF
>.|TRBV5-1|TRBJ2-1|TRBD1
TGCGCCAGCAGCCTACGACAGGGAGCCTACAATGAGCAGTTCTTC
CASSLRQGAYNEQFF
>once|TRBV5-3|TRBJ2-6|.
TGTGCCAGAAGCCACCCGGGGGTCTCTGGGGCCAACGTCCTGACTTTC
CARSHPGVSGANVLTF
>.|TRBV27|TRBJ1-1|TRBD1
TGTGCCAGCAGTTCCTCCGGGACAGGGTTCACTGAAGCTTTCTTT
CASSSSGTGFTEAFF
>.|TRBV28|TRBJ1-5|.
TGTGCCAGCAGACTAGACCCAGGCGGGCAGCCCCAGCATTTT
CASRLDPGGQPQHF
>.|TRBV19|TRBJ2-3|TRBD2
TGTGCCAGTACCACGCGGGGGGATACGCAGTATTTT
CASTTRGDTQYF
>.|TRBV14|TRBJ2-1|.
TGTGCCAGCAGCCCCAAACTTAGGGGGTACAATGAGCAGTTCTTC
CASSPKLRGYNEQFF
>few|TRBV10-3|TRBJ1-2|.
TGTGCCATCAGTGATTTAGGTCATGGCTACACCTTC
CAISDLGHGYTF
>.|TRBV7-9|TRBJ2-7|.
TGTGCCAGCAGCTTGTCAGCTTTCGGGGAAGAGCAGTACTTC
CASSLSAFGEEQYF
>.|TRBV28|TRBJ2-1|.
TGTGCCAGCAGTTTTGCAGACAATGAGCAGTTCTTC
CASSFADNEQFF
>.|TRBV9|TRBJ1-4|.
TGTGCCAGCAGCGTAGGGGGCGGGAATGAAAAACTGTTTTTT
CASSVGGGNEKLFF
>.|TRBV27|TRBJ1-1|.
TGTGCCAGCAGTTTATTCCTGGGGTGGGACACTGAAGCTTTCTTT
CASSLFLGWDTEAFF
>.|TRBV7-9|TRBJ2-1|.
TGTGCCAGCAGCTTAGCTATACATGAGCAGTTCTTC
CASSLAIHEQFF
>.|TRBV5-4|TRBJ2-1|TRBD1
TGTGCCAGCAGCTCTCGACAGGGGGCTTCCTACAATGAGCAGTTCTTC
CASSSRQGASYNEQFF
>.|TRBV29-1|TRBJ2-3|TRBD2
TGCAGCGTTGAAGATCGGGGGGGAACAGTAGGTACGCAGTATTTT
CSVEDRGGTVGTQYF
>.|TRBV2|TRBJ1-1|.
TGTGCCAGCAGTGAAGGATGGGGGGCTGGCACTGAAGCTTTCTTT
CASSEGWGAGTEAFF
>once|TRBV5-1|TRBJ1-4|TRBD1
TGCGCCAGCGGCAACGGACAGGGGTCTGAAAAACTGTTTTTT
CASGNGQGSEKLFF
>.|TRBV19|TRBJ2-7|.
TGTGCCAGTAGTTACCTTCCCACCTACGAGCAGTACTTC
CASSYLPTYEQYF
>once|TRBV11-3|TRBJ2-2|.
TGTGCCAGCAGCTCCCGCACCGGGGAGCTGTTTTTT
CASSSRTGELFF
>.|TRBV9|TRBJ2-2|.
TGTGCCAGCAGCGGAGATCCGTACGCCAGTCGGTCCGGGGAGCTGTTTTTT
CASSGDPYASRSGELFF
>.|TRBV11-3|TRBJ2-1|TRBD2
TGTGCCAGCAGCCCAGCGGGACCCTACAATGAGCAGTTCTTC
CASSPAGPYNEQFF
>once|TRBV7-2|TRBJ2-1|TRBD1
TGTGCCAGCAGCTTAATGGAGGGGACAGGGGGTTTCGATGAGCAGTTCTTC
CASSLMEGTGGFDEQFF
>.|TRBV2|TRBJ2-1|.
TGTGCCAGCAGTCGACAGAAAAATGAGCAGTTCTTC
CASSRQKNEQFF
>.|TRBV29-1|TRBJ2-1|TRBD2
TGCAGCGTTTACGGGACTAGCGGGAGTCAGTTCTTC
CSVYGTSGSQFF
>.|TRBV29-1|TRBJ2-1|.
TGCAGCGTACGTCAGTCATCCTCCTACAATGAGCAGTTCTTC
CSVRQSSSYNEQFF
>.|TRBV7-2|TRBJ1-3|TRBD1
TGTGCCAGCAGCTTAGTATACCAGGGGGCGCGAGGAAACACCATATATTTT
CASSLVYQGARGNTIYF
>.|TRBV5-5|TRBJ2-6|.
TGTGCCAGCAGGCCCGGAGTAGGCGGGGCCAACGTCCTGACTTTC
CASRPGVGGANVLTF
>.|TRBV12-5|TRBJ2-3|TRBD1
TGTGCTAGTGGGACATTTCCCTGGACAGGGCTGGGCGCAGATACGCAGTATTTT
CASGTFPWTGLGADTQYF
>.|TRBV7-9|TRBJ1-5|TRBD1
TGTGCCAGCAGCTCTGGACAGGTTAATCAGCCCCAGCATTTT
CASSSGQVNQPQHF
>.|TRBV15|TRBJ1-5|TRBD1
TGTGCCACCAGCCAGGGGGCCGACGGGGCAGAGAATCAGCCCCAGCATTTT
CATSQGADGAENQPQHF
>once|TRBV19|TRBJ2-7|.
TGTGCCAGTAGTTCCGCTTTAACCCCCTACGAGCAGTACTTC
CASSSALTPYEQYF
>.|TRBV6-5|TRBJ1-4|.
TGTGCCAGCAGTTACGTTTGGAGTGTTAATGAAAAACTGTTTTTT
CASSYVWSVNEKLFF
>once|TRBV27|TRBJ1-1|.
TGTGCCAGCAGTTTAAGCGCCGGGACACAGAACACTGAAGCTTTCTTT
CASSLSAGTQNTEAFF
>.|TRBV4-3|TRBJ2-2|.
TGCGCCAGCAGCCAAGATTGGGGCCGGACCGGGGAGCTGTTTTTT
CASSQDWGRTGELFF
>.|TRBV11-2|TRBJ2-7|TRBD1
TGTGCCAGCAGCTTACTCGGACAGGGATCCTACGAGCAGTACTTC
CASSLLGQGSYEQYF
>once|TRBV15|TRBJ2-5|.
TGTGCCACCAGCAGCGCCACCAGGACAGTGTGGATGGGAGAGACCCAGTACTTC
CATSSATRTVWMGETQYF